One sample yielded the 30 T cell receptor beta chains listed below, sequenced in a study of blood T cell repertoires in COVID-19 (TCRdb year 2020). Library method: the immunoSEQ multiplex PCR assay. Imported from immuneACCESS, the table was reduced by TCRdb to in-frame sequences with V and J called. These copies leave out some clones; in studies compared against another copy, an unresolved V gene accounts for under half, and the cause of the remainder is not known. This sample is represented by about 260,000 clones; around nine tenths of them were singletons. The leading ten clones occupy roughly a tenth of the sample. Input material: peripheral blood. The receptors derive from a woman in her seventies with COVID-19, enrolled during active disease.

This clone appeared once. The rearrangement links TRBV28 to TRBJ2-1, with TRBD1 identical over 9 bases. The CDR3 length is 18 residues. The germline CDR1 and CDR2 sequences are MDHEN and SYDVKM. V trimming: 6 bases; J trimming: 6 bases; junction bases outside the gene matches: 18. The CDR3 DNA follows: TGTGCCAGCAGCCAACAGGGGGCTGGGCCTCGACCCGGCAATGAGCAGTTCTTC. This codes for CASSQQGAGPRPGNEQFF.

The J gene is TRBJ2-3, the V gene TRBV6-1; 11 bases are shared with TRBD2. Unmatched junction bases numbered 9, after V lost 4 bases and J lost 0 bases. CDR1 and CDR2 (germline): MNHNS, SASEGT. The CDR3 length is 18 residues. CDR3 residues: CASSATSGGTTSTDTQYF. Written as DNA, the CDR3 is TGTGCCAGCAGTGCCACTAGCGGGGGTACTACTAGCACAGATACGCAGTATTTT.

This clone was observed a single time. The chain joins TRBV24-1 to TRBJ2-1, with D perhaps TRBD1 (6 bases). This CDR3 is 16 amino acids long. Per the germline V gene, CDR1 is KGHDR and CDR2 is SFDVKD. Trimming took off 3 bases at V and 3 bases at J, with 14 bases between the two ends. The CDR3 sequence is CATSDGTGQNYNEQFF. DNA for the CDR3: TGTGCCACCAGTGATGGGACGGGACAAAACTACAATGAGCAGTTCTTC.

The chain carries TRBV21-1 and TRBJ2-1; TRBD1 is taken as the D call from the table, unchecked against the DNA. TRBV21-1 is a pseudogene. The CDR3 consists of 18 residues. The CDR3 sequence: CASSNPPGQSFTYNEQFF. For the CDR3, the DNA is TGTGCCAGCAGCAATCCACCGGGACAGAGCTTTACCTACAATGAGCAGTTCTTC.

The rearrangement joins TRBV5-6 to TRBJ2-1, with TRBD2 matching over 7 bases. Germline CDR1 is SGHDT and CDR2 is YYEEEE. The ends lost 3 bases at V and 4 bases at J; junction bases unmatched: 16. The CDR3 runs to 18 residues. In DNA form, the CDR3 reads TGTGCCAGCAGCTGGCTGTTAGGAAGCGGGATAATATACAATGAGCAGTTCTTC. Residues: CASSWLLGSGIIYNEQFF.

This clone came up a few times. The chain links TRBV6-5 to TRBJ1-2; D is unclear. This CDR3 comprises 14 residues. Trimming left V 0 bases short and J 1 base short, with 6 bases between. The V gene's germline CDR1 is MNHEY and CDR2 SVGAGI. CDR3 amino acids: CASSYSRGNYGYTF. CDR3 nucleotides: TGTGCCAGCAGTTACTCACGCGGTAACTATGGCTACACCTTC.

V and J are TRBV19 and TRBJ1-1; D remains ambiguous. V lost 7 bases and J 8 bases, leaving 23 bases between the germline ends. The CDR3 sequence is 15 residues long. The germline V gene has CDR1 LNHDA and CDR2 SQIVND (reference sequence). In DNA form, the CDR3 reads TGTGCCAGTAAGCTACGGACGTGGGAGGCGGGCGAAGCTTTCTTT. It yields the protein CASKLRTWEAGEAFF.

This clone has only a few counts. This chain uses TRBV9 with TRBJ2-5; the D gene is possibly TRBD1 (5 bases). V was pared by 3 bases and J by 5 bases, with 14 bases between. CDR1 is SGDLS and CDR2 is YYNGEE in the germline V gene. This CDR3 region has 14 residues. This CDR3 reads CASSGLWSGETQYF. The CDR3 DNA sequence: TGTGCCAGCAGCGGCCTTTGGTCAGGGGAGACCCAGTACTTC.

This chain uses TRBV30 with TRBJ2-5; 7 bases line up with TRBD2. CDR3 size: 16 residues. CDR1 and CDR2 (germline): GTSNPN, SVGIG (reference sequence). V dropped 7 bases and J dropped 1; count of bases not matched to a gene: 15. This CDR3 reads CAYSQGASGFQETQYF. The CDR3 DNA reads TGTGCCTATTCCCAAGGGGCTAGCGGTTTCCAAGAGACCCAGTACTTC.

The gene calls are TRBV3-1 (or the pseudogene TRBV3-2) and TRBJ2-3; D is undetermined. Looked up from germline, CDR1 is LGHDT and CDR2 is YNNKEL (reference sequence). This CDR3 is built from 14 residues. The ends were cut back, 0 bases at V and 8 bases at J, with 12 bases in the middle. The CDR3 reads CASSQDSLRGTQYF. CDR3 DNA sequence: TGTGCCAGCAGCCAAGATTCCCTGCGCGGTACGCAGTATTTT.

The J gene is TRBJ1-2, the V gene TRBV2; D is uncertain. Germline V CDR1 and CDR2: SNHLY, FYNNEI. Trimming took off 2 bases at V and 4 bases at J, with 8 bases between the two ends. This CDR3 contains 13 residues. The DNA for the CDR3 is TGTGCCAGCAGTGAAACCCCCGGCTATGGCTACACCTTC. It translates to CASSETPGYGYTF.

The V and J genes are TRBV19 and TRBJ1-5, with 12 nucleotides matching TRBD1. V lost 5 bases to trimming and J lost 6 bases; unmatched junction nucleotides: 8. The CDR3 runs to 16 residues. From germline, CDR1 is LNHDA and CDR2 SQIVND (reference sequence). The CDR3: CASSHQGQGAAQPQHF. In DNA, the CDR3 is TGTGCCAGTAGTCATCAGGGACAGGGGGCAGCTCAGCCCCAGCATTTT. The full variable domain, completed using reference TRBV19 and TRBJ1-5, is DGGITQSPKYLFRKEGQNVTLSCEQNLNHDAMYWYRQDPGQGLRLIYYSQIVNDFQKGDIAEGYSVSREKKESFPLTVTSAQKNPTAFYLCASSHQGQGAAQPQHFGDGTRLSIL.

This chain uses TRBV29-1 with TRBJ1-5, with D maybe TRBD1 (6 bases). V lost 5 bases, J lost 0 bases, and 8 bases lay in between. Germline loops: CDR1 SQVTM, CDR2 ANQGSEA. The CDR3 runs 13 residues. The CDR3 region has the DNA TGCAGCGTTTCAGGGGTTAGCAATCAGCCCCAGCATTTT. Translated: CSVSGVSNQPQHF.

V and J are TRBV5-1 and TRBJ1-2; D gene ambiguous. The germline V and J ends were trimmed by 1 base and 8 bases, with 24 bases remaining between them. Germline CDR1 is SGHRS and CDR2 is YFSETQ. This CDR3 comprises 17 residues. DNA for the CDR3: TGCGCCAGCAGCTTGTTGGCCGGGATCTTTTCTGAAGGCGGCTACACCTTC. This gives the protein CASSLLAGIFSEGGYTF. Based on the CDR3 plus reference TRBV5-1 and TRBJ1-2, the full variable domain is KAGVTQTPRYLIKTRGQQVTLSCSPISGHRSVSWYQQTPGQGLQFLFEYFSETQRNKGNFPGRFSGRQFSNSRSEMNVSTLELGDSALYLCASSLLAGIFSEGGYTFGSGTRLTVV.

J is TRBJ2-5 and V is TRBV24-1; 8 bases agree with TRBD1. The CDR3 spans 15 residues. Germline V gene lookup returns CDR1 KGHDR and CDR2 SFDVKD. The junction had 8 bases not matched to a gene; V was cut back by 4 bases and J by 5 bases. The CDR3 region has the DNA TGTGCCACCAGTGACCGGACAGGGCCGGGGGAGACCCAGTACTTC. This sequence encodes CATSDRTGPGETQYF.

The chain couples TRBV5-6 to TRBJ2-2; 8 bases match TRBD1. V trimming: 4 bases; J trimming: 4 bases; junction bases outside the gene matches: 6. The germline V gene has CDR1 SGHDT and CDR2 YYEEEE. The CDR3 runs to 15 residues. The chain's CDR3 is CASSTGTGRTGELFF. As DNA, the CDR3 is TGTGCCAGCAGCACCGGGACAGGACGCACCGGGGAGCTGTTTTTT.

The DNA of the CDR3 is TGTGCCAGCAAACCCCCCACAACGAACACTGAAGCTTTCTTT. The encoded protein is CASKPPTTNTEAFF. The chain recombines TRBV6-5 with TRBJ1-1; D is uncertain. Per the germline V gene, CDR1 is MNHEY and CDR2 is SVGAGI. Trimming stripped 7 bases from V and 1 base from J, with 13 bases between. The length of the CDR3 is 14 residues.

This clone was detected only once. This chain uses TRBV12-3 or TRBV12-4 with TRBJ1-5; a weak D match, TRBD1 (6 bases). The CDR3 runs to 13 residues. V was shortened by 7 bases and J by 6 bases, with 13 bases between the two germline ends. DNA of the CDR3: TGTGCCAGCACAGGGGAAGGAAGTCAGCCCCAGCATTTT. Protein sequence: CASTGEGSQPQHF.

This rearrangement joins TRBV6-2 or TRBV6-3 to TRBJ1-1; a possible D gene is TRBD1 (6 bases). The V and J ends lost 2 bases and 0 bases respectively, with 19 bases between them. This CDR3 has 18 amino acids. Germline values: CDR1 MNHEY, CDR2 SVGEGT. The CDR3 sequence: CASSYRGQSEAVNTEAFF. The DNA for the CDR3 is TGTGCCAGCAGTTACCGCGGACAGTCAGAAGCAGTGAACACTGAAGCTTTCTTT.

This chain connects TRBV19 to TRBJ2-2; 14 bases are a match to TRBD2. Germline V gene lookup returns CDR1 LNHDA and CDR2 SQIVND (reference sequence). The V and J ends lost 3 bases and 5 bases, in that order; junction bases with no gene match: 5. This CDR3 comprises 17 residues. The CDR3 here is CASSILTSGRGTGELFF. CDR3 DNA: TGTGCCAGTAGTATCCTGACTAGCGGGAGGGGTACCGGGGAGCTGTTTTTT.

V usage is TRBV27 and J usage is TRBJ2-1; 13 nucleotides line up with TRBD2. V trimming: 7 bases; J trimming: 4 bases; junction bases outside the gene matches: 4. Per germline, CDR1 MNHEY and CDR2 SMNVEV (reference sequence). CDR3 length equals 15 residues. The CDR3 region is CASIRTSGSYNEQFF. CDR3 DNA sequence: TGTGCCAGCATTAGGACTAGCGGGAGTTACAATGAGCAGTTCTTC.

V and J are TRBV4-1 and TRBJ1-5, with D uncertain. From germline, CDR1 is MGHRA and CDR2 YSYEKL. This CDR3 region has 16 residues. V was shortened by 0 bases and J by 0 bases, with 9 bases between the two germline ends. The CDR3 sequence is CASSQDWSTSNQPQHF. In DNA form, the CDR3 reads TGCGCCAGCAGCCAAGATTGGTCTACTAGCAATCAGCCCCAGCATTTT.

As DNA, the CDR3 is TGTGCCAGTACCGAGAAGTATGAGCAGTTCTTC. Amino acids: CASTEKYEQFF. The chain recombines TRBV19 with TRBJ2-1; D not resolved. The CDR3 is 11 residues long. Between the trimmed V and J ends, which lost 7 bases and 8 bases, there was a span of 9 bases. Germline lookup yields CDR1 LNHDA and CDR2 SQIVND (reference sequence).

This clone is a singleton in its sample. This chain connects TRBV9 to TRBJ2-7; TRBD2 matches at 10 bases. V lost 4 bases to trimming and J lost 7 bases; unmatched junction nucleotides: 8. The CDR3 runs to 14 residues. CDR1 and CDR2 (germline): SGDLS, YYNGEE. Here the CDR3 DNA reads TGTGCCAGCAGCACCCTGACTAGCGGGTCGGAGCAGTACTTC. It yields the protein CASSTLTSGSEQYF.

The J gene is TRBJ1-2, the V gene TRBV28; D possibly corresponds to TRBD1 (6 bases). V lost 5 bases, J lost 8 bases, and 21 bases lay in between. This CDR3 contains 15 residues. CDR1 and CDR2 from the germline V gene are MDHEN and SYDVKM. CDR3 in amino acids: CASSGQGRNIRGYTF. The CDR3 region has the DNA TGTGCCAGCAGTGGTCAGGGGAGAAACATTCGGGGCTACACCTTC.

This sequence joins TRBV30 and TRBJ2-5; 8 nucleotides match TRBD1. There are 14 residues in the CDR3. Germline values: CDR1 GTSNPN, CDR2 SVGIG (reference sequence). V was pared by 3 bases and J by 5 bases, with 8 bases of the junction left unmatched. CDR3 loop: CAWSASGGVETQYF. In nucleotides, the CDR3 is TGTGCCTGGAGCGCCTCAGGGGGCGTCGAGACCCAGTACTTC.

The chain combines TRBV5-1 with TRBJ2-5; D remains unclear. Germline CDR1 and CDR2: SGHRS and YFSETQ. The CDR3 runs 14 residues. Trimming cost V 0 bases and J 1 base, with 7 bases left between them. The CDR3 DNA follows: TGCGCCAGCAGCTTGGCCGGGTTCCAAGAGACCCAGTACTTC. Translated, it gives CASSLAGFQETQYF.

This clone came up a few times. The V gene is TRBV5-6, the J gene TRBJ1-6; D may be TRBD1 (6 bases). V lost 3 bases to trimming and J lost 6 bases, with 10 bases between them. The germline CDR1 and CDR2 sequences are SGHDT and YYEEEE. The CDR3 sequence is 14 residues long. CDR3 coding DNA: TGTGCCAGCAGCTCAGGGGCGGCTAATTCACCCCTCCACTTT. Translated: CASSSGAANSPLHF.

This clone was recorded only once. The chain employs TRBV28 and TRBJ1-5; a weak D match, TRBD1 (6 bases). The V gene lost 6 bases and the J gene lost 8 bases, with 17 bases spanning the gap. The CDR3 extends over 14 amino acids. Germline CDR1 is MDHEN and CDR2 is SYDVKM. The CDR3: CASSLFGGVEPQHF. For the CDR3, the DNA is TGTGCCAGCAGCCTTTTTGGGGGCGTAGAGCCCCAGCATTTT.

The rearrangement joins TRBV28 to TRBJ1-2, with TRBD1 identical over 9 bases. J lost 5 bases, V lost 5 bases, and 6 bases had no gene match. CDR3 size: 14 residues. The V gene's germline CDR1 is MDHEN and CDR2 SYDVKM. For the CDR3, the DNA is TGTGCCAGCAGTCACGGACAGGGGCTTTATGGCTACACCTTC. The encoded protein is CASSHGQGLYGYTF.